This record concerns one TCR beta chain sequence. This clonotype was detected many times. This clone's antigen is unknown. No much larger clone is present one base from it, and per-base qualities are unavailable. The data belong to a study of T cells in Graves' hyperthyroidism and ophthalmopathy (dated by TCRdb to the late 2010s). For the wider study: Peripheral blood samples were taken at initial diagnosis, before any treatment was given. To identify distinguishing TCR V-J signatures, a discovery cohort of about 100 patients was used, comprising 40 to 45 with Graves' ophthalmopathy and around 57 with stable Graves' hyperthyroidism. Prospective prediction of ophthalmopathy was tested in an independent validation cohort consisting of roughly 20 hyperthyroidism patients and some 16 patients who later progressed to ophthalmopathy. The roughly 100 discovery patients were divided at random into training and test sets in a 7:3 ratio. In six Graves' hyperthyroidism patients, the study also compared T-cell repertoires from thyroid tissue with T-cell repertoires from blood. After blood sampling, hyperthyroidism patients were treated with methimazole at a starting dose of 30 mg daily, and ophthalmopathy patients were treated with high-dose intravenous methylprednisolone. The paper describes TCR Vbeta CDR3 sequencing of around 130 peripheral blood samples, made up of 43 ophthalmopathy patients, over 70 hyperthyroidism patients and roughly 17 progressor patients. Points the paper makes about the study in general: Ophthalmopathy was separated from stable hyperthyroidism by a 13 V-J signature model, with around 90% sensitivity and about 81% specificity obtained in cross-validation and 80%/75% obtained in testing. Most expanded thyroid clonotypes (frequency above 0.001) were also found in blood, which suggests that blood repertoires may mirror thyroid immune responses. Sample size was not statistically predetermined, and blinding of investigators to group allocation was not performed. In validation, the model predicted progression to ophthalmopathy a median of about 6.8 months before onset, with approximately 70% sensitivity and roughly 77% specificity.

The hyperthyroidism patients were between 18 and 65 years old and newly diagnosed, with a disease duration of less than 2 months. Exclusion was applied to patients with uncontrolled infections, other autoimmune diseases, pregnancy or lactation. Diagnoses relied on clinical symptoms, serum thyroxine and TRAb, thyroid ultrasound and orbital computed tomography. For progressor patients, blood was drawn at the first diagnosis of hyperthyroidism, before any ophthalmopathy symptoms had appeared. PBMCs were isolated from 10 ml of fresh peripheral blood by Ficoll-Paque density gradient centrifugation. Patients classed as progressors first received a Graves' hyperthyroidism diagnosis and then went on to develop ophthalmopathy during follow-up. Trizol reagent was used to extract total RNA, and RNA quality was then checked on an Agilent 2100 Bioanalyzer. Amplification of TCR beta CDR3 regions was carried out from RNA transcripts. For the first round of RT-PCR on the TCR CDR3, the HTBI primer set was used together with the Qiagen OneStep RT-PCR kit. A second multiplex PCR round built the libraries, followed by size selection and purification. Libraries were sequenced paired-end with 100 bp reads on an Illumina HiSeq2000. In the paper's pipeline: SOAPnuke was used to process the raw data, removing reads that contained adapters or uncalled bases, had a mean Phred below 15, or lacked an exact match to the constant primer or identifier. COPE v1.2.5 was used to merge the high-quality paired reads, and each unique nucleotide sequence was defined as a clonotype. MiTCR v1.1 was used to align clonotypes to the IMGT TRBV, TRBD and TRBJ reference segments. The analysis included only V-J combinations with a frequency above 0.0001, which together covered approximately 99% of the repertoires. A TCS score was defined as the ratio of F50 (clonal expansion) to E x V (chaos), with BLOSUM62-based TCRdist applied between CDR3 peptides within each V-J. Welch's t-statistics and random forest reduced approximately 520 V-J features to under 15, which were used in a naive Bayes classifier (R e1071). TCRdb cleaned the public reads at Q25 with fastp, built clones with MiXCR and kept in-frame beta chains. Every distinct CDR3 protein forms one entry, paired with its most common genes and DNA. The V and J calls, along with clone size, are taken from TCRdb and not from the paper's own processing. Across this sample there are about 580,000 distinct CDR3 sequences, with approximately 15% seen only once. The ten largest account for more than 5% of the sample.

The source is a woman under 40 with Graves' hyperthyroidism that later progressed to Graves' ophthalmopathy. Sequenced material: blood.

For the CDR3, the sequence is CASSPGTGEGTEAFF. The DNA sequence is given as TGTGCCAGCAGTCCTGGGACAGGGGAGGGCACTGAAGCTTTCTTT. This receptor chain uses TRBV6-4 and TRBJ1-1, with 10 middle bases fitting TRBD1. V trim: 5 bases; J trim: 4 bases; unmatched bases: 7. CDR3 length: 15 amino acids, cysteine to phenylalanine. The CDR3 DNA has 45 bases and is translated from base 1. CDR1 and CDR2, looked up from the germline V gene, are MRHNA and SNTAGT.